Listed here is a single T cell receptor (beta chain). Antigen specificity is unknown. These data are taken from a study of a mutant IDH1 vaccine in newly diagnosed glioma. Study at large: A roughly 60% male, approximately 38% female split and a mean age of approximately 38 years characterized treated patients. Regarding the study as a whole: Among top peripheral T cell clonotypes, changes seemed unrelated to pseudoprogression.

TCRdb's table, derived via immunoSEQ multiplex PCR, lists solely in-frame clones and lacks some. The table shows approximately 70,000 clones, with 79% occurring only once. Trimming cost V 1 base and J 4 bases, with 14 bases left between them. CDR1 and CDR2 from the germline V gene are MGHRA and YSYEKL. There are 16 residues in the CDR3. Described time point: baseline, week 1 (first vaccination visit). This sample's treatment: pre-vaccination baseline after standard-of-care therapy. The chain uses TRBV4-1 and TRBJ1-5, with D unresolved. The starting material was PBMCs, obtained from a glioma patient treated with radiotherapy, temozolomide or both. The receptor comes from a man aged 50 or older with glioma. CDR3 DNA sequence: TGCGCCAGCAGCCAAGGCCCCCCCGGGCGGAATCAGCCCCAGCATTTT. Translated, it gives CASSQGPPGRNQPQHF.